Presented here are 14 T cell receptor beta chains from one specimen sequenced in a study of blood T cell repertoires in COVID-19. The repertoire was sequenced with immunoSEQ multiplex PCR; TCRdb's copy has only in-frame clones and lacks some. The sample lists around 75,000 clones, about 90% occurring once. The sequencing sample was made of peripheral blood. These receptors were collected from a man aged 45-60 years with acute or convalescent COVID-19.

The CDR3 region has the DNA TGTGCCAGCAGCCTCGGGACTCCCACCTCTGGAAACACCATATATTTT. Amino acids: CASSLGTPTSGNTIYF. The chain is built from TRBV5-8 and TRBJ1-3; maybe TRBD1 (5 bases). The length of the CDR3 is 16 residues. Germline V lookup: CDR1 SGHTS, CDR2 YDEGEE. Trimming left V 4 bases short and J 0 bases short, with 14 bases between.

CDR3 sequence reads: CASNYAGTGGSPLHF. The CDR3 DNA reads TGTGCCAGCAATTATGCGGGGACAGGGGGTTCACCCCTCCACTTT. J is TRBJ1-6 and V is TRBV6-5, with 11 bases aligning to TRBD1. The germline CDR1 and CDR2 sequences are MNHEY and SVGAGI. This CDR3 contains 15 residues. J was trimmed by 9 bases and V by 7 bases; bases with no gene match: 8.

The chain carries TRBV7-9 and TRBJ2-6; D not resolved. V lost 7 bases and J 0 bases, leaving 10 bases between the germline ends. Germline CDR1 and CDR2: SEHNR and FQNEAQ (reference sequence). The CDR3 totals 15 residues. CDR3 sequence: CASTITTSGANVLTF. The CDR3 DNA reads TGTGCCAGCACCATTACAACCTCTGGGGCCAACGTCCTGACTTTC.

The chain links TRBV27 to TRBJ2-1; 13 bases are shared with TRBD2. Germline CDR1 is MNHEY and CDR2 is SMNVEV (reference sequence). The CDR3 consists of 16 residues. J lost 1 base, V lost 5 bases, and 2 bases had no gene match. The CDR3 DNA follows: TGTGCCAGCAGTGAGACTAGCGGGAGGTCCTACAATGAGCAGTTCTTC. It codes for CASSETSGRSYNEQFF.

The rearrangement uses TRBV12-5 and TRBJ1-1, with 7 bases fitting TRBD1. V trimming: 6 bases; J trimming: 1 base; junction bases outside the gene matches: 5. CDR3 length: 14 residues. Germline values: CDR1 LGHNT, CDR2 FRNRAP. CDR3 DNA: TGTGCTAGTGGGAGGGACAGTTCGAACACTGAAGCTTTCTTT. It is translated as CASGRDSSNTEAFF.

This clone was observed once. This rearrangement joins TRBV6-5 to TRBJ2-1; TRBD1 agrees at 11 bases. The CDR3 runs to 13 residues. With V trimmed by 8 bases and J by 4 bases, 1 base remained unmatched. Per the germline V gene, CDR1 is MNHEY and CDR2 is SVGAGI. CDR3 nucleotides: TGTGCCAGCGGACAGGGGGCGTACAATGAGCAGTTCTTC. Its translation is CASGQGAYNEQFF.

The chain recombines TRBV6-1 with TRBJ2-7; D perhaps matches TRBD1 (6 bases). The CDR3 has 14 residues. The germline gives CDR1 MNHNS, CDR2 SASEGT. Between the trimmed V and J ends, which lost 1 base and 3 bases, there was a span of 10 bases. The CDR3 sequence is CASSEVQGSYEQYF. CDR3 coding DNA: TGTGCCAGCAGTGAAGTGCAGGGGAGCTACGAGCAGTACTTC.

V gene TRBV7-8 combines with J gene TRBJ2-1, with 9 bases fitting TRBD2. The CDR3 has 15 residues. The germline CDR1 and CDR2 sequences are SGHVS and FQNEAQ. The V gene end was trimmed by 5 bases and the J gene end by 4 bases; junction bases not matched to a gene: 6. This CDR3 is CASSILAGLYNEQFF. CDR3 DNA sequence: TGTGCCAGCAGCATCCTAGCGGGACTATACAATGAGCAGTTCTTC.

As DNA, the CDR3 is TGTGCCAGCAGTTTTCCGACCGGGACAGGCATCTACGAGCAGTACTTC. This translates into CASSFPTGTGIYEQYF. The chain joins TRBV27 to TRBJ2-7, with TRBD1 identical over 8 bases. With 3 bases clipped from V and 3 bases from J, the junction kept 10 bases outside the gene matches. Germline CDR1 MNHEY, CDR2 SMNVEV (reference sequence). This CDR3 region has 16 residues.

The rearrangement links TRBV9 to TRBJ1-1; D not certain. The CDR3 has 15 residues. V was shortened by 4 bases and J by 0 bases, with 13 bases between the two germline ends. CDR1 and CDR2 from the germline V gene are SGDLS and YYNGEE. The CDR3 here is CASSPGGWLNTEAFF. CDR3 nucleotides: TGTGCCAGCAGCCCAGGTGGTTGGCTGAACACTGAAGCTTTCTTT.

The V gene is TRBV19, the J gene TRBJ2-7; D possibly corresponds to TRBD1 (6 bases). From germline, CDR1 is LNHDA and CDR2 SQIVND (reference sequence). The CDR3 sequence is 16 residues long. Trimming stripped 3 bases from V and 6 bases from J, with 21 bases between. CDR3 protein: CASSMNRDPVGGEQYF. DNA of the CDR3: TGTGCCAGTAGTATGAACAGGGACCCAGTAGGAGGCGAGCAGTACTTC. Together with reference TRBV19 and TRBJ2-7, the CDR3 gives the full variable domain: DGGITQSPKYLFRKEGQNVTLSCEQNLNHDAMYWYRQDPGQGLRLIYYSQIVNDFQKGDIAEGYSVSREKKESFPLTVTSAQKNPTAFYLCASSMNRDPVGGEQYFGPGTRLTVT.

V usage is TRBV6-6 and J usage is TRBJ2-3; D might be TRBD2 (5 bases). This CDR3 is built from 15 residues. V gave up 6 bases and J gave up 0 bases, with 13 bases separating them. Germline CDR1 is MNHNY and CDR2 is SVGAGI (reference sequence). CDR3 sequence reads: CASSRSGTSTDTQYF. CDR3 DNA: TGTGCCAGCAGCCGCAGCGGCACTAGCACAGATACGCAGTATTTT.

The chain carries TRBV25-1 and TRBJ2-1; 9 bases line up with TRBD1. CDR1 is MGHDK, CDR2 SYGVNS, per germline. The CDR3 loop spans 15 amino acids. V lost 6 bases to trimming and J lost 8 bases; unmatched junction nucleotides: 11. The CDR3 DNA sequence: TGTGCCAGCAGAGGCCGGGACAGGGTAAGAGATGAGCAGTTCTTC. It translates to CASRGRDRVRDEQFF. Full variable domain (remainder filled in from reference TRBV25-1 and TRBJ2-1): EADIYQTPRYLVIGTGKKITLECSQTMGHDKMYWYQQDPGMELHLIHYSYGVNSTEKGDLSSESTVSRIRTEHFPLTLESARPSHTSQYLCASRGRDRVRDEQFFGPGTRLTVL.

The rearrangement uses TRBV28 and TRBJ2-4; TRBD2 matches 10 bases. Germline V gives CDR1 MDHEN, CDR2 SYDVKM. The junction had 5 bases not matched to a gene; V was cut back by 0 bases and J by 6 bases. This CDR3 comprises 16 residues. In nucleotides, the CDR3 is TGTGCCAGCAGTTTATGGGGTCGGACTAGCGGAAACATTCAGTACTTC. Residues: CASSLWGRTSGNIQYF.